This TCR beta chain was captured in a study of cytomegalovirus exposure and HLA in healthy donors. The ends were cut back, 5 bases at V and 2 bases at J, with 9 bases in the middle. The CDR3 is 13 amino acids. The germline V gene has CDR1 MNHEY and CDR2 SMNVEV (reference sequence). Amplification used 60 Vbeta primers and 13 Jbeta primers. Data came from immunoSEQ multiplex PCR; TCRdb stores just in-frame clones and leaves some out. The sample shows 110,000 to 150,000 clones, 70% of them seen only once. Findings and limits, study-wide: Later work associated roughly 15,000 TCR beta sequences with HLA alleles at 0.05 false discovery rate. Later analysis reportedly placed an Asian-associated ancestry cluster below the roughly 670-donor mean in N-insertions. Earlier analysis looked at TCR beta V segments, and most were productive about 90% or about 30% of the time. Later, an analysis found that common viral pathogens appeared to be linked with several of the most significant clusters.

Note on this clone: No antigen is known for it.

The chain couples TRBV27 to TRBJ1-1; unclear D gene. Sequencing was done on a sample of PBMCs. The sequence was collected from a woman in her sixties in good health and CMV-seropositive. CDR3 nucleotides: TGTGCCAGCAGTCTAGCTACTAACACTGAAGCTTTCTTT. It is translated as CASSLATNTEAFF.